This T cell receptor beta chain was found in a study of cytomegalovirus exposure and HLA in healthy donors (dated 2017 in TCRdb). Study-level background: An earlier analysis of some 550 of the donors reported 250 to 300 Gb of sequence data and 117 million unique TCR beta sequences from 150 million to 200 million T cells. An early release that covered around 590 HLA-typed donors contained approximately 300 gigabases of sequencing data and around 80 million unique TCR sequences. Of the 300 to 450 genotyped donors, roughly 80% were placed in the genetic ancestry cluster associated with self-reported Caucasian donors. The aim of the study was to test whether cataloging public T cell receptors could identify signatures of past pathogen exposure. The study used immunosequencing to profile the T cell repertoires of under 700 subjects and linked those repertoires to cytomegalovirus serostatus. Along with the approximately 650-subject first cohort, a separate validation cohort of around 110 different subjects was used. The study combined high-throughput TCR immunosequencing, statistical association of individual TCRs with disease status, and machine learning to predict cytomegalovirus infection status. To study patterns of TCR occurrence, a later analysis re-analyzed previously published TCR beta repertoires from 700 or so donors and added high-resolution HLA genotyping. In the later analysis, no new phenotypic data were used to find candidate immune exposures; instead, reliance was placed on TCR beta sequences and their occurrence across donors. An earlier analysis of nearly 600 of the donors applied high-throughput TCR beta sequencing to assess whether each TCR beta V gene segment acted as functional or pseudogenic. Alongside the repertoire data, information on donor age, sex, ethnicity and CMV serostatus was compiled. A later genetic analysis used genome-wide SNP genotypes for about 65% of the 666 donors, treating that subset as a discovery cohort. Every repertoire in the discovery cohort had been generated on one and the same sequencing platform. Both class I and class II loci were covered by HLA typing, at four-digit resolution. The number of donors typed differed by locus, with 629-630 for A, B, C, DRB1 and DQB1, roughly 520 for DQA1, about 610 for DPA1, and some 440 for DPB1. Five DR-DQ haplotypes were handled as single units for association and clustering because linkage in the cohort was strong. Among under 450 genotyped donors of the cohort, an average of about 240,000 unique TCR beta nucleotide sequences were sequenced per donor, roughly 20% of them non-productive.

The cohort comprised around 700 healthy bone marrow donors. All cohort members were sampled while nominally healthy, although unrecorded immune exposures were likely present. The donor was CMV seropositive and was included in the group of 250 to 300 seropositive cohort members. A peripheral blood sample was provided by each donor, and peripheral blood mononuclear cells were used for TCR beta sequencing. The Qiagen DNeasy Blood Extraction Kit was used to extract genomic DNA from the blood cell samples. The investigation overall reported the following: In a later genetic analysis, fewer N-insertions in productive TCRs were reported among donors in an Asian-associated ancestry cluster than the approximately 710-donor mean. In a later analysis, HLA-associated TCR beta chains were found to be more clonally expanded and to have lower generation probabilities than equally common non-associated chains. In a later analysis, most CMV-associated TCR beta chains were found to appear HLA-restricted, with HLA associations seemingly driven largely by CMV exposure. While some public TCRs were present in many individuals, most TCR sequences turned up only very rarely across donors. This cohort had only TCR beta chains sequenced, and the lack of alpha or paired-chain data limited which features could be detected. According to a later analysis, parvovirus B19, influenza, CMV and Epstein-Barr virus appeared linked to several top co-occurrence clusters. A further reported finding was that TCR beta sequences accurately predicted the HLA-A and HLA-B alleles for most subjects in the first cohort. A few of the identified cytomegalovirus-associated TCR beta chains were confirmed in vitro to be specific for cytomegalovirus antigens. In an earlier analysis of approximately 590 of the donors, most TCR beta V segments were observed in productive rearrangements about 90% or about 30% of the time, broadly matching IMGT annotations. In a later analysis, TCR association rates were found to vary across HLA loci, with the most associated TCRs seen for DRB1 alleles and the fewest for HLA-C alleles. Some IMGT-functional V segments, including TRBV6-2 and TRBV6-3, could not be distinguished by the 87-base-pair reads and were therefore excluded. A later genetic analysis associated a missense DCLRE1C variant with V-gene and J-gene trimming of TCR beta chains, and an independent cohort replicated the association. A cluster of highly shared sequence variants was judged likely to represent a technical artifact of the sequencing pipeline. When HLA alleles, especially DR and DQ, strongly co-occurred, attributing TCR associations to individual alleles was difficult. It was suggested by the authors that the approach could potentially be generalized to other disease states and immunological phenotypes. Because HLA typing was missing for some donors at each locus, association tests included only the typed subset. Presence/absence analyses assumed roughly uniform sequencing depth across donors, an assumption that may not hold. The study gave a list of over 150 TCR beta chains associated with cytomegalovirus. The earlier analysis of some 560 of the donors excluded roughly 17 rarely observed V segments, including chromosome 9 orphons, because counts were too low. In a later analysis, around 17,000 TCR beta sequences were associated with specific HLA alleles at a false discovery rate of 0.05. Linkage disequilibrium might explain the correlated functional status among segregating V segments, but an unknown experimental factor could not be ruled out. For the cohort, immune exposure information was limited to CMV serostatus. The classifier was reported to diagnose cytomegalovirus status with high specificity and sensitivity in both the original and validation cohorts.

Reading from cysteine to phenylalanine, the CDR3 counts 15 amino acids. Of all the DNA, just the CDR3 is kept, 45 bases in frame from base 1. V is cut back by 5 bases and J by 5 bases, with 9 bases in the junction unmatched. CDR1 and CDR2, per the germline V gene, are SGHAT and FQNNGV. Receptor amplification or capture employed the immunoSEQ multiplex PCR assay. The multiplex PCR relied on a mix of 60 forward primers for TCR Vbeta segments and 13 reverse primers for TCR Jbeta segments. A multiplex PCR assay on genomic DNA amplified the CDR3 region of rearranged TCR beta genes. On the Illumina HiSeq System, the amplified TCR beta libraries were sequenced as 87-base-pair reads. The paper's data handling went like this. In a later analysis, tens of millions of unique TCR beta chains were counted across the roughly 610 repertoires, and roughly 10 million of these chains were shared by at least two donors. Raw reads were error-corrected and collapsed into unique sequences by a nearest-neighbor algorithm in which closely related sequences were merged to remove PCR and sequencing errors. V, D and J gene segments were assigned by aligning CDR3 sequences to IMGT reference sequences. Each retained sequence needed at least a six-nucleotide match to both a V gene segment and a J gene segment. A rearrangement was called productive if the CDR3 had no stop codons and remained in frame with V and J, and every other rearrangement was called non-productive. CDR3 was defined according to IMGT convention as the region running from the second conserved V-encoded cysteine to the conserved J-encoded phenylalanine. The earlier analysis of about 570 of the donors excluded any sequence lacking an unambiguous match to a single V gene segment. An earlier analysis of a few hundred of the donors called V segments functional above 56.7% productive rearrangements and segregating when the between-donor standard deviation exceeded 5%. A statistical classification framework was built for diagnosing cytomegalovirus status from the catalog of TCR beta chain sequences. In a later analysis, V and J genes were assigned by comparing TCR nucleotide sequences against IMGT/GENE-DB human TR gene sequences. In a later analysis, CDR3 sequences and most-parsimonious VDJ recombination scenarios were assigned using the TCRdist pipeline. In a later analysis, every TCR beta chain was defined by the combination of its CDR3 amino acid sequence and its V-gene family, and reads without a unique V-gene family were dropped. In a later analysis, a few hundred highly shared, low-generation-probability nucleotide sequences were removed to address suspected cross-contamination and a sequencing artifact. A later analysis calculated a clonal expansion index for each public chain from normalized within-repertoire ranks of inferred template counts. Generation probabilities in a later analysis came from a VDJ recombination model fitted to out-of-frame rearrangements, and those results were checked against IGoR. In a later analysis, TCR-TCR, TCR-HLA and TCR-CMV co-occurrence was scored with hypergeometric tests, and a repertoire-size bias correction was applied to TCR pairs. To estimate false discovery rates, a later analysis permuted the HLA or CMV assignments 20 times. In a later analysis, co-occurring TCRs were grouped with DBSCAN, and TCRdist sequence similarity was added when clustering was performed within HLA-allele-positive subsets. For co-occurrence clustering, repertoires with fewer than 30,000 or more than 120,000 public chains were excluded, along with several repertoires with anomalous nucleotide sharing. The table comes from immuneACCESS by way of TCRdb, which keeps in-frame sequences with V and J called. Part of the clones is missing from these tables; in studies checked, under half for an unresolved V gene and the rest for unknown reasons. V and J calls and clone size are those listed in that table; D and trimming were worked out from the DNA. In this sample the table shows 170,000 or so clones, 65% to 85% of which occur a single time. The ten biggest clones cover about 6.3% of the sample.

In the case of this clone: What antigen it recognizes has not been identified. The sample holds no much larger clone one base away, and base qualities are not on file.

Sequencing used PBMCs. This clonotype was sampled from a male donor in good health and CMV-seropositive. The rearrangement combines TRBV11-2 with TRBJ2-1; TRBD2 aligns with 7 central bases. The DNA reads TGTGCCAGCAGCCTCCACCGGGACTACGACAATGAGCAGTTCTTC. This is translated as CASSLHRDYDNEQFF.